The 7 T cell receptor beta chains below were found in one sample sequenced in a study of blood T cells in healthy people across ages. A second about 6 to 12 cycle PCR used barcoded and J-beta primers. TCRdb independently ran MiXCR on the 5' RACE reads; one entry per CDR3 protein. The table lists about 1.4 million distinct CDR3 sequences, approximately 59% of them singletons. Material for sequencing was blood. The source of these receptors is a young man in good health.

The chain combines TRBV6-2 or TRBV6-3 with TRBJ2-4; D may be TRBD1 (6 bases). The end of the DNA is better explained by TRBJ2-7, so the J call may be wrong. This CDR3 is built from 15 residues. Looked up from germline, CDR1 is MNHEY and CDR2 is SVGEGT. CDR3 in amino acids: CASRLIGTFLDEQYF. For the CDR3, the DNA is TGTGCCAGCAGATTAATAGGGACATTTCTCGACGAGCAGTACTTC.

The V and J genes are TRBV4-2 and TRBJ2-7; possibly TRBD1 for D (6 bases). The germline gives CDR1 LGHNA, CDR2 YNFKEQ. This CDR3 has 17 residues. V was trimmed by 3 bases and J by 0 bases, leaving 18 bases between them. Here the CDR3 reads CASSQPPGVGGSYEQYF. CDR3 nucleotides: TGTGCCAGCAGCCAGCCACCAGGGGTTGGGGGCTCCTACGAGCAGTACTTC.

This clonotype was found a few times. J is TRBJ2-3 and V is TRBV7-2; the match to TRBD2 covers 7 bases. V trimming: 5 bases; J trimming: 4 bases; junction bases outside the gene matches: 6. The CDR3 spans 14 residues. Per the germline V gene, CDR1 is SGHTA and CDR2 is FQGNSA. The CDR3 sequence is CASSPVSGADTQYF. For the CDR3, the DNA is TGTGCCAGCAGCCCGGTGAGCGGGGCAGATACGCAGTATTTT.

The chain is built from TRBV12-3 or TRBV12-4 and TRBJ2-6, with D unresolved. The CDR3 loop spans 18 amino acids. The ends were cut back, 6 bases at V and 0 bases at J, with 18 bases in the middle. This CDR3 reads CASSPSGLPSSGANVLTF. CDR3 in DNA: TGTGCCAGCAGCCCCTCCGGTCTGCCTAGCTCTGGGGCCAACGTCCTGACTTTC.

The V gene is TRBV9, the J gene TRBJ2-7, with TRBD2 identical over 14 bases. This CDR3 comprises 16 residues. Per germline, CDR1 SGDLS and CDR2 YYNGEE. The V gene end was trimmed by 4 bases and the J gene end by 5 bases; junction bases not matched to a gene: 8. This CDR3 is CASSPRLAGGPNEQYF. The CDR3 DNA sequence: TGTGCCAGCAGCCCTCGACTAGCGGGGGGGCCAAACGAGCAGTACTTC. Based on the CDR3 plus reference TRBV9 and TRBJ2-7, the full variable domain is DSGVTQTPKHLITATGQRVTLRCSPRSGDLSVYWYQQSLDQGLQFLIQYYNGEERAKGNILERFSAQQFPDLHSELNLSSLELGDSALYFCASSPRLAGGPNEQYFGPGTRLTVT.

The DNA for the CDR3 is TGTGCCAGCAGCTTAGCGCGGGGGGCTGACAATGAGCAGTTCTTC. Translation: CASSLARGADNEQFF. This chain joins TRBV7-2 and TRBJ2-1; TRBD2 matches at 8 bases. J was trimmed by 5 bases and V by 0 bases; bases with no gene match: 3. The CDR3 contains 15 residues. CDR1 is SGHTA and CDR2 is FQGNSA in the germline V gene.

In this sample, this clonotype turned up a few times. This chain's CDR3 is CASSLDPGGLDTQYF. CDR3 nucleotides: TGTGCCAGCAGCTTAGATCCGGGAGGTCTAGATACGCAGTATTTT. The V and J genes are TRBV7-8 and TRBJ2-3; 7 nucleotides match TRBD2. The CDR3 has 15 residues. V shed 1 base, J shed 5 bases, and the junction held 6 bases outside the gene matches. Per the germline V gene, CDR1 is SGHVS and CDR2 is FQNEAQ.